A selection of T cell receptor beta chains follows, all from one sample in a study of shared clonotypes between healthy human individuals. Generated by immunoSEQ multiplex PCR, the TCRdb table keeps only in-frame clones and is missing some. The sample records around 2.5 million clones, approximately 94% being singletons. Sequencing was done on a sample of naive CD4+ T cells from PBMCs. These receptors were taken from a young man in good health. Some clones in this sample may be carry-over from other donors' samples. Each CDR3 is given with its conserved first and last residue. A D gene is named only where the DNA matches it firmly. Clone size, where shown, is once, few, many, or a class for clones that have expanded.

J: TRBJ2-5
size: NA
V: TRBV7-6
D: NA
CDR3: CASSLSPKGKQETQYF
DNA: TGTGCCAGCAGCCTATCCCCGAAGGGCAAACAAGAGACCCAGTACTTC

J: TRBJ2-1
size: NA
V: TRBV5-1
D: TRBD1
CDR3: CASSPPTGGDNEQFF
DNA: TGCGCCAGCAGCCCGCCGACAGGGGGTGACAATGAGCAGTTCTTC

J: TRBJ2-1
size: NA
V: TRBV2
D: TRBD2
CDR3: CASSAGTSGRGKQFF
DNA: TGTGCCAGCAGTGCCGGGACTAGCGGGAGGGGGAAGCAGTTCTTC

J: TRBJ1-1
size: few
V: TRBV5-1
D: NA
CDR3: CASSLQNTEAFF
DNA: TGCGCCAGCAGCTTGCAAAACACTGAAGCTTTCTTT

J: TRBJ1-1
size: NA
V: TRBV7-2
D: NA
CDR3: CASSLRGAGTEAFF
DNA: TGTGCCAGCAGCTTACGGGGGGCGGGCACTGAAGCTTTCTTT

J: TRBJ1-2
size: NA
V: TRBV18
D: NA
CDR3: CASSPIGVSDYGYTF
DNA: TGTGCCAGCTCACCAATCGGGGTATCTGACTATGGCTACACCTTC

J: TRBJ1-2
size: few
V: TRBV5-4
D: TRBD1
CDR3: CASSFPDRVNGYTF
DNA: TGTGCCAGCAGCTTCCCGGACAGGGTAAACGGCTACACCTTC

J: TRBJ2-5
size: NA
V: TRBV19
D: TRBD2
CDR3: CASSIGQREGIGETQYF
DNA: TGTGCCAGTAGTATAGGACAGCGGGAGGGTATAGGTGAGACCCAGTACTTC

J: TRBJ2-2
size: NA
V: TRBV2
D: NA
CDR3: CASTKGGELFF
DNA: TGTGCCAGCACCAAGGGCGGGGAGCTGTTTTTT

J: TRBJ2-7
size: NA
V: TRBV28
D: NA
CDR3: CASLRDRRYEQYF
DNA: TGTGCCAGCCTAAGGGACCGCCGCTACGAGCAGTACTTC

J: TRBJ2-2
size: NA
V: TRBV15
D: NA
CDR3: CATSRDHGRSTGELFF
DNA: TGTGCCACCAGCAGAGATCACGGGAGAAGTACCGGGGAGCTGTTTTTT

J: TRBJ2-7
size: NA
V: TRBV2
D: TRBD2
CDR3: CAGGAVLAGVYEQYF
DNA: TGTGCCGGTGGGGCGGTCTTAGCGGGAGTATACGAGCAGTACTTC

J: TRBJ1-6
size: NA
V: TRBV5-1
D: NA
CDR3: CASSLVVGSPLHF
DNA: TGCGCCAGCAGCTTGGTGGTCGGGTCACCCCTCCACTTT

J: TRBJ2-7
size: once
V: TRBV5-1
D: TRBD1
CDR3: CASSTGEYEQYF
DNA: TGCGCCAGCAGCACAGGGGAGTACGAGCAGTACTTC

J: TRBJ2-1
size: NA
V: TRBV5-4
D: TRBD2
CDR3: CASSLVPSGGLNEQFF
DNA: TGTGCCAGCAGCTTGGTCCCTAGCGGGGGGTTAAATGAGCAGTTCTTC

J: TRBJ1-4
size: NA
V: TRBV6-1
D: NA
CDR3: CASNRQPNEKLFF
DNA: TGTGCCAGCAACCGGCAGCCTAATGAAAAACTGTTTTTT

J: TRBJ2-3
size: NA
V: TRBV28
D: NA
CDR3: CASRGGLSTDTQYF
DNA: TGTGCCAGTAGAGGCGGGCTAAGCACAGATACGCAGTATTTT

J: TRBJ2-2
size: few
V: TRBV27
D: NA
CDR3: CASSLNTGELFF
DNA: TGTGCCAGCAGTTTGAACACCGGGGAGCTGTTTTTT

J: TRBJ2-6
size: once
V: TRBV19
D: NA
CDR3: CASSLAGANVLTF
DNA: TGTGCCAGTAGTCTCGCTGGGGCCAACGTCCTGACTTTC

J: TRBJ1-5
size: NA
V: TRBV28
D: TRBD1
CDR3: CASSHSSTGASNQPQHF
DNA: TGTGCCAGCAGTCATTCGTCGACAGGGGCGAGCAATCAGCCCCAGCATTTT

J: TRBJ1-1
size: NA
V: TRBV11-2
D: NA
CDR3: CASSLNQGNTEAFF
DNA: TGTGCCAGCAGCCTTAATCAGGGGAACACTGAAGCCTTCTTT

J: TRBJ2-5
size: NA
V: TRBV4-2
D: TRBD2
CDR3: CASSQALSSGRAQETQYF
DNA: TGTGCCAGCAGCCAAGCCCTATCTAGCGGGAGAGCCCAAGAGACCCAGTACTTC

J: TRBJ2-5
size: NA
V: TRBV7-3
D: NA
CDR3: CASSHGQKQYF
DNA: TGTGCCAGCAGCCATGGACAGAAACAGTACTTC

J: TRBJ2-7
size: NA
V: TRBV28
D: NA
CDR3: CASSFSTYEQYF
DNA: TGTGCCAGCAGTTTTAGTACCTACGAGCAGTACTTC

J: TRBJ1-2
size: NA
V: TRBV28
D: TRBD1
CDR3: CASSISPGTGNYGYTF
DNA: TGTGCCAGCAGTATCAGTCCCGGGACAGGGAACTATGGCTACACCTTC

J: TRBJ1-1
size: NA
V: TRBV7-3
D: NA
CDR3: CASSTSQARYTEAFF
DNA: TGTGCCAGCAGCACCTCACAGGCCCGGTACACTGAAGCTTTCTTT

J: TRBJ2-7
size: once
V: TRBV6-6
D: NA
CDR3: CASSFLNYEQYF
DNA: TGTGCCAGCAGTTTTCTCAACTACGAGCAGTACTTC

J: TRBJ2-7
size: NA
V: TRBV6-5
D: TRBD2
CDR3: CASSYEGSGRVQYF
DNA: TGTGCCAGCAGTTACGAGGGTAGCGGGAGAGTGCAGTACTTC

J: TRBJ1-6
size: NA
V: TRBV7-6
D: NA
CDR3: CASSERGGKGYNSPLHF
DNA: TGTGCCAGCAGCGAACGGGGGGGGAAGGGATATAATTCACCCCTCCACTTT

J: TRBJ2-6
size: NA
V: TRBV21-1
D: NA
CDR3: CASSSLRRPGANVLTF
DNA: TGTGCCAGCAGCTCCCTTCGGCGGCCGGGGGCCAACGTCCTGACTTTC

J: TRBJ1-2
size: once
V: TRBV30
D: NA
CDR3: CAWNQNPNYGYTF
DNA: TGTGCCTGGAACCAGAACCCTAACTATGGCTACACCTTC